The clone carrying this T cell receptor (beta chain) came up a few times. Its antigen is as yet unknown. This entry belongs to a study of identical twins. Findings and caveats of the study: Excess sharing by twins proved weaker in beta out-of-frame sequences.

Via MiXCR, TCRdb re-called the 5' RACE reads, giving one row per CDR3 protein. The sample yields around 290,000 distinct CDR3 sequences, more than 8% seen once. V dropped 1 base and J dropped 0 bases, with 13 bases sitting between them. Germline V gene lookup returns CDR1 SEHNR and CDR2 FQNEAQ (reference sequence). This CDR3 spans 17 amino acids. These data are also associated with another study on yellow fever vaccine responses in identical twins.

The rearrangement uses TRBV7-9 and TRBJ2-1; D perhaps matches TRBD2 (6 bases). The sample consisted of CD8+ T cells sorted from blood. The clonotype originates from a woman aged 18-35 years in good health. This chain's CDR3 is CASSLEYRESSYNEQFF. The CDR3 coding sequence is TGTGCCAGCAGCTTAGAATACCGGGAGAGCTCCTACAATGAGCAGTTCTTC.